This is a list of T cell receptor beta chains from one sample in a study of blood T cell repertoires in COVID-19. Clones were sequenced by immunoSEQ multiplex PCR, and TCRdb holds only the in-frame ones, with some missing. The data show approximately 200,000 clones, with around 80% seen just once and under 10% held by the top ten. Sequencing was performed on peripheral blood. These TCRs come from an elderly woman with COVID-19, enrolled during active disease. Both conserved end residues are part of each CDR3. A D gene is named only where the DNA matches it firmly. The size entry is marked missing in some rows and otherwise reads once, few, many or a size class.

V: TRBV24-1; J: TRBJ2-7; D: TRBD1; size: .; CDR3: CATSDPDRGYEQYF; DNA: TGTGCCACCAGTGATCCGGACAGGGGCTACGAGCAGTACTTC
V: TRBV5-1; J: TRBJ2-7; D: .; size: .; CDR3: CASRPQQVGEQYF; DNA: TGCGCCAGCAGACCCCAACAGGTTGGCGAGCAGTACTTC
V: TRBV27; J: TRBJ1-5; D: TRBD1; size: few; CDR3: CASRFQGAGNQPQHF; DNA: TGTGCCAGCAGATTCCAGGGGGCCGGCAATCAGCCCCAGCATTTT
V: TRBV11-2; J: TRBJ1-1; D: .; size: .; CDR3: CASSLLPGVGAEAFF; DNA: TGTGCCAGCAGCTTACTCCCGGGAGTCGGTGCTGAAGCTTTCTTT
V: TRBV5-1; J: TRBJ1-1; D: TRBD1; size: .; CDR3: CASSPGTANTEAFF; DNA: TGCGCCAGCAGCCCGGGGACAGCGAACACTGAAGCTTTCTTT
V: TRBV5-6; J: TRBJ2-5; D: TRBD2; size: .; CDR3: CASSLLTGGSPETQYF; DNA: TGTGCCAGCAGCTTGCTCACGGGAGGGTCTCCAGAGACCCAGTACTTC
V: TRBV5-5; J: TRBJ1-4; D: .; size: .; CDR3: CASSSITGVNEKLFF; DNA: TGTGCCAGCAGCTCTATCACAGGAGTGAATGAAAAACTGTTTTTT
V: TRBV6-2/TRBV6-3; J: TRBJ1-5; D: .; size: .; CDR3: CASSLDSYSNQPQHF; DNA: TGTGCCAGCAGTTTAGACTCCTATAGCAATCAGCCCCAGCATTTT
V: TRBV9; J: TRBJ1-3; D: TRBD1; size: .; CDR3: CASSVGTVPLNTIYF; DNA: TGTGCCAGCAGCGTCGGGACAGTTCCCTTAAACACCATATATTTT
V: TRBV3-1/TRBV3-2; J: TRBJ2-7; D: .; size: .; CDR3: CASSEGPEQYF; DNA: TGTGCCAGCAGCGAAGGGCCCGAGCAGTACTTC
V: TRBV2; J: TRBJ1-5; D: TRBD1; size: .; CDR3: CASSEDRSGGPQHF; DNA: TGTGCCAGCAGTGAAGATCGCTCAGGGGGGCCCCAGCATTTT
V: TRBV9; J: TRBJ2-2; D: TRBD1; size: .; CDR3: CASNRQGASGELFF; DNA: TGTGCCAGCAACCGACAGGGGGCATCCGGGGAGCTGTTTTTT
V: TRBV6-2/TRBV6-3; J: TRBJ1-1; D: .; size: few; CDR3: CASSYTGDTEAFF; DNA: TGTGCCAGCAGTTATACGGGGGACACTGAAGCTTTCTTT
V: TRBV7-9; J: TRBJ2-1; D: .; size: .; CDR3: CASSLSSSYNEQFF; DNA: TGTGCCAGCAGCTTAAGTAGCTCCTACAATGAGCAGTTCTTC
V: TRBV27; J: TRBJ1-2; D: TRBD1; size: .; CDR3: CASSLSGGPTYGYTF; DNA: TGTGCCAGCAGTTTATCAGGGGGCCCTACTTATGGCTACACCTTC
V: TRBV12-3/TRBV12-4; J: TRBJ1-1; D: .; size: .; CDR3: CADGVLTHTEAFF; DNA: TGTGCCGACGGGGTCCTAACGCACACTGAAGCTTTCTTT
V: TRBV18; J: TRBJ2-1; D: TRBD1; size: .; CDR3: CASSPPGTATYNEQFF; DNA: TGTGCCAGCTCACCCCCAGGGACAGCCACCTACAATGAGCAGTTCTTC
V: TRBV21-1; J: TRBJ1-2; D: .; size: .; CDR3: CASTPGEGEGYTF; DNA: TGTGCCAGCACCCCCGGCGAGGGGGAAGGCTACACCTTC
V: TRBV7-6; J: TRBJ2-1; D: TRBD1; size: .; CDR3: CASSFSLPGQGFEQFF; DNA: TGTGCCAGCAGCTTTTCCCTTCCAGGACAGGGTTTTGAGCAGTTCTTC
V: TRBV29-1; J: TRBJ2-1; D: TRBD2; size: .; CDR3: CSVNERGGYNEQFF; DNA: TGCAGCGTTAACGAGCGGGGGGGATACAATGAGCAGTTCTTC
V: TRBV2; J: TRBJ2-1; D: TRBD1; size: once; CDR3: CASSYGQGARNEQFF; DNA: TGTGCCAGCAGTTACGGACAGGGGGCGAGAAATGAGCAGTTCTTC
V: TRBV7-6; J: TRBJ1-5; D: .; size: .; CDR3: CASGDGSNQPQHF; DNA: TGTGCCTCGGGGGACGGAAGCAATCAGCCCCAGCATTTT
V: TRBV7-8; J: TRBJ2-7; D: .; size: .; CDR3: CASSVLSREQYF; DNA: TGTGCCAGCAGCGTGCTCTCGCGGGAGCAGTACTTC
V: TRBV18; J: TRBJ2-5; D: TRBD1; size: .; CDR3: CASSPTGTAETQYF; DNA: TGTGCCAGCTCACCAACCGGGACAGCGGAGACCCAGTACTTC
V: TRBV27; J: TRBJ1-5; D: .; size: few; CDR3: CASSFGRNQPQHF; DNA: TGTGCCAGCAGTTTCGGCAGGAATCAGCCCCAGCATTTT
V: TRBV28; J: TRBJ1-2; D: .; size: once; CDR3: CASSLLGPSSYGYTF; DNA: TGTGCCAGCAGTTTATTGGGGCCTTCCAGCTATGGCTACACCTTC
V: TRBV6-6; J: TRBJ1-5; D: TRBD1; size: .; CDR3: CASSYDRGQSQPQHF; DNA: TGTGCCAGCAGCTATGACAGGGGGCAGAGTCAGCCCCAGCATTTT
V: TRBV6-5; J: TRBJ2-7; D: .; size: .; CDR3: CASSWGIQGYYEQYF; DNA: TGTGCCAGCAGTTGGGGCATCCAAGGCTACTACGAGCAGTACTTC
V: TRBV11-3; J: TRBJ1-1; D: .; size: few; CDR3: CASSSYTNTEAFF; DNA: TGTGCCAGCAGCTCGTACACGAACACTGAAGCTTTCTTT